This T cell receptor (beta chain) was retrieved from a study of beta chain features in type 1 diabetes. Study-level points and caveats: Naive, central memory and regulatory TCRB repertoires appeared more similar among patients than healthy donors. The study found moderately but significantly shorter TCRB CDR3s in all four CD4+ subsets of Type 1 diabetes patients. In patients and controls equally, PCR might favor templates that are shorter.

The investigators reverse transcribed all of the isolated RNA, so they sequenced expressed TCRB transcripts. This table comes from immunoSEQ multiplex PCR, and its TCRdb copy is limited to in-frame clones, with some not included. The sample holds some 900,000 clones, roughly 15% seen once. This CDR3 contains 16 residues. J gave up 1 base and V 1 base, and 6 bases lay outside the gene matches. Germline CDR1 reads MDHEN; CDR2 reads SYDVKM. This clone was observed a handful of times. Its antigen is currently unknown. This specimen includes other DNA sequences encoding the same CDR3. CD45RO/CCR7/CD25/CD127/CD95/CD27 sorting isolated CD4+ naive, central memory, regulatory and stem cell-like memory cells.

V usage is TRBV28 and J usage is TRBJ2-7; 8 bases agree with TRBD2. This TCR derives from a woman under 30 in good health. Sequencing was performed on naive CD4+ T cells from blood. CDR3 bases: TGTGCCAGCAGTTTATCAGGAACTAGCGGTTCCTACGAGCAGTACTTC. It translates to CASSLSGTSGSYEQYF.